Sequencing of this TCR beta chain was carried out in a study of Ad26.COV2.S vaccination and SARS-CoV-2 variants. Overall study: Ad26.COV2.S shots went into the muscle once or twice, 56 days apart.

As to treatment: about 20 received Ad26.COV2.S at low or high dose, single or two shots; several received placebo; per-sample allocation not given. Sampling occurred on day 63 after the first vaccine or placebo injection. Only in-frame clones appear in the TCRdb table, and some are missing; sequencing was by immunoSEQ multiplex PCR. The profile shows around 340,000 clones, 88% of them singletons. Germline loops: CDR1 GTSNPN, CDR2 SVGIG (reference sequence). The V end lost 5 bases, the J end lost 8 bases, and 15 bases lay between the germline ends. This CDR3 has 13 residues. This chain uses TRBV30 with TRBJ1-4; D remains ambiguous. The specimen was peripheral blood, collected in a trial of Ad26.COV2.S vaccine versus placebo. The sequence was obtained from a person between 18 and 60 years old who received the Ad26.COV2.S COVID-19 vaccine or a placebo. As DNA, the CDR3 is TGTGCCTGGGGGTTAGGAAGTGGCGAAAAACTGTTTTTT. Its translation: CAWGLGSGEKLFF.